This T cell receptor (beta chain) originates from a study of blood T cell repertoires in COVID-19. Study summary: Spain, Italy and the United States supplied samples that represented acute and convalescent COVID-19. Sources were T cells, B-cell-depleted T cells, or PBMCs; the material itself was cDNA or gDNA.

In Seattle, patients joined the study during active infection and were tracked longitudinally. There are 14 residues in the CDR3. The germline V gene has CDR1 SGDLS and CDR2 YYNGEE. The V end lost 0 bases, the J end lost 6 bases, and 13 bases lay between the germline ends. Methods used by the authors: Nucleated cell counts were estimated from reference gene primer amplification. The data were produced by immunoSEQ multiplex PCR, yet TCRdb's version contains in-frame clones alone and is incomplete. The V and J calls and clone size are taken from that table; D and trimming were inferred from the DNA. The table lists 150,000 to 200,000 clones, 80% to 85% of them singletons, with 12% in the top ten.

Input material: peripheral blood. The sequence derives from a woman at least 80 years old with COVID-19, enrolled during active disease. The rearrangement joins TRBV9 to TRBJ2-7; possible D gene TRBD1, 8 bases. CDR3 loop: CASSVDRGGREQYF. The CDR3 nucleotides read TGTGCCAGCAGCGTAGACAGGGGGGGGCGCGAGCAGTACTTC.